What follows are 8 T cell receptor beta chains derived from one specimen sequenced in a study of PD-L1 blockade in urothelial cancer. Clones were read by immunoSEQ multiplex PCR, and TCRdb kept only the in-frame ones, dropping some. Here the sample spans about 120,000 clones, about 83% being singletons. Indicated time point: peripheral blood 6 weeks after treatment start. The source material was PBMCs, sampled around atezolizumab (anti-PD-L1) treatment. Source of these receptors: a man in his forties or fifties with urothelial cancer.

The chain couples TRBV9 to TRBJ2-5, with D unclear. The CDR3 runs 12 residues. Germline V gene lookup returns CDR1 SGDLS and CDR2 YYNGEE. Trimming took 7 bases from V and 4 from J, leaving 11 bases between them. CDR3 sequence (DNA): TGTGCCAGCGAGAGGAGACGAGAGACCCAGTACTTC. Translating gives CASERRRETQYF.

The rearrangement links TRBV13 to TRBJ2-5; D is unresolved. The CDR3 is 15 residues long. The V and J ends lost 5 bases and 1 base respectively, with 14 bases between them. Germline CDR1 PRHDT, CDR2 FYEKMQ (reference sequence). In nucleotides, the CDR3 is TGTGCCAGCAGCGCCAACCGGCGGCGCCAAGAGACCCAGTACTTC. Its translation: CASSANRRRQETQYF.

The rearrangement joins TRBV7-6 to TRBJ2-1; 9 nucleotides line up with TRBD1. Trimming at V came to 5 bases and at J to 5 bases, leaving 13 bases not matched to a gene. CDR1 and CDR2 (germline): SGHVS, FNYEAQ. CDR3 size: 17 residues. CDR3 loop: CASSVRRTGAGNNEQFF. DNA for the CDR3: TGTGCCAGCAGCGTCCGAAGGACAGGGGCGGGGAACAATGAGCAGTTCTTC.

The chain uses TRBV5-6 and TRBJ2-5, with 10 bases aligning to TRBD2. Trimming cost V 4 bases and J 4 bases; bases outside gene matches: 7. This CDR3 contains 15 residues. Germline loops: CDR1 SGHDT, CDR2 YYEEEE. The CDR3 DNA reads as TGTGCCAGCAGCCTAGCGGGAGTGTTTCTAGAGACCCAGTACTTC. Amino acids: CASSLAGVFLETQYF. The whole variable domain, filled in from reference TRBV5-6 and TRBJ2-5, reads DAGVTQSPTHLIKTRGQQVTLRCSPKSGHDTVSWYQQALGQGPQFIFQYYEEEERQRGNFPDRFSGHQFPNYSSELNVNALLLGDSALYLCASSLAGVFLETQYFGPGTRLLVL.

J is TRBJ1-4 and V is TRBV18; a weak D match, TRBD1 (5 bases). CDR3 length equals 14 residues. Trimming pared 3 bases from V and 5 bases from J, leaving 10 bases between. Germline CDR1 is KGHSH and CDR2 is LQKENI. The CDR3 nucleotides are TGTGCCAGCTCACCGGAGGGACGCAATGAAAAACTGTTTTTT. Amino acid sequence: CASSPEGRNEKLFF. Variable domain in full (rest from reference TRBV18 and TRBJ1-4): NAGVMQNPRHLVRRRGQEARLRCSPMKGHSHVYWYRQLPEEGLKFMVYLQKENIIDESGMPKERFSAEFPKEGPSILRIQQVVRGDSAAYFCASSPEGRNEKLFFGSGTQLSVL.

V is TRBV7-9 and J is TRBJ2-5; unclear D gene. Per the germline V gene, CDR1 is SEHNR and CDR2 is FQNEAQ (reference sequence). This CDR3 is 11 amino acids long. V lost 7 bases and J lost 3, with 6 bases in between. CDR3 DNA sequence: TGTGCCAGCACCTCGGAAGAGACCCAGTACTTC. Amino acid sequence: CASTSEETQYF.

The sample holds one count of this clone. The chain couples TRBV6-5 to TRBJ1-5; D gene unclear. Trimming shortened V by 5 bases and J by 0 bases, and 11 bases separated the two germline ends. The CDR3 is made up of 15 amino acids. The germline gives CDR1 MNHEY, CDR2 SVGAGI. CDR3 nucleotide sequence: TGTGCCAGCAGTACCGGGATAAATAGCAATCAGCCCCAGCATTTT. Translation: CASSTGINSNQPQHF.

This rearrangement joins TRBV18 to TRBJ1-1, with 9 nucleotides matching TRBD1. V was pared by 3 bases and J by 1 base, with 0 bases of the junction left unmatched. CDR3 size: 14 residues. CDR1 and CDR2 (germline): KGHSH, LQKENI. The DNA of the CDR3 is TGTGCCAGCTCACCGGACAGGGGGAACACTGAAGCTTTCTTT. Protein product: CASSPDRGNTEAFF.